This TCR beta chain is from a study of long-term antiretroviral therapy in people with HIV. This clone was picked up one time. At the survey level, the v3.0 immunoSEQ assay was run. Method: immunoSEQ multiplex PCR; TCRdb's copy keeps in-frame clones and lacks some. The sample lists under 45,000 clones, over 90% occurring once. The CDR3 has 15 amino acids. The V end lost 0 bases, the J end lost 4 bases, and 12 bases lay between the germline ends. Germline V gene data show CDR1 as LNHDA and CDR2 as SQIVND (reference sequence). V and J are TRBV19 and TRBJ1-2; D ambiguous. The input for sequencing was unsorted PBMCs, taken 9.2 years after starting antiretroviral therapy. This clonotype was sampled from a man younger than 45 with HIV. CDR3 sequence reads: CASSIERPLPYGYTF. In nucleotides, the CDR3 is TGTGCCAGTAGTATAGAAAGACCCCTACCCTATGGCTACACCTTC.